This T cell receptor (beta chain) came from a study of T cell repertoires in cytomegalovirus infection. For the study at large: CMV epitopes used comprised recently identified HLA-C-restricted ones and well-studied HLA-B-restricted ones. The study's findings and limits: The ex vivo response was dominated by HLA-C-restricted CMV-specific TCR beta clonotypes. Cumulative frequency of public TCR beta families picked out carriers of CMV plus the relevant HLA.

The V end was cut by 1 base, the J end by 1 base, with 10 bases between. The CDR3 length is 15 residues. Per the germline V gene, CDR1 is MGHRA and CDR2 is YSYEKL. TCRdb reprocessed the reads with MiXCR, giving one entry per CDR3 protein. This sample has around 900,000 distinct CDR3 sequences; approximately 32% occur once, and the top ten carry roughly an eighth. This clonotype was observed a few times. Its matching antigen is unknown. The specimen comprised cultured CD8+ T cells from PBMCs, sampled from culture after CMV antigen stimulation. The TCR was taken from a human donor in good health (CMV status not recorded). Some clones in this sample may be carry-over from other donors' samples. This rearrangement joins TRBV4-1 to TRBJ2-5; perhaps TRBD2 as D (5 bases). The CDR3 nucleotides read TGCGCCAGCAGCCAAGTGGAGGCAGTCCAAGAGACCCAGTACTTC. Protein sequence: CASSQVEAVQETQYF.